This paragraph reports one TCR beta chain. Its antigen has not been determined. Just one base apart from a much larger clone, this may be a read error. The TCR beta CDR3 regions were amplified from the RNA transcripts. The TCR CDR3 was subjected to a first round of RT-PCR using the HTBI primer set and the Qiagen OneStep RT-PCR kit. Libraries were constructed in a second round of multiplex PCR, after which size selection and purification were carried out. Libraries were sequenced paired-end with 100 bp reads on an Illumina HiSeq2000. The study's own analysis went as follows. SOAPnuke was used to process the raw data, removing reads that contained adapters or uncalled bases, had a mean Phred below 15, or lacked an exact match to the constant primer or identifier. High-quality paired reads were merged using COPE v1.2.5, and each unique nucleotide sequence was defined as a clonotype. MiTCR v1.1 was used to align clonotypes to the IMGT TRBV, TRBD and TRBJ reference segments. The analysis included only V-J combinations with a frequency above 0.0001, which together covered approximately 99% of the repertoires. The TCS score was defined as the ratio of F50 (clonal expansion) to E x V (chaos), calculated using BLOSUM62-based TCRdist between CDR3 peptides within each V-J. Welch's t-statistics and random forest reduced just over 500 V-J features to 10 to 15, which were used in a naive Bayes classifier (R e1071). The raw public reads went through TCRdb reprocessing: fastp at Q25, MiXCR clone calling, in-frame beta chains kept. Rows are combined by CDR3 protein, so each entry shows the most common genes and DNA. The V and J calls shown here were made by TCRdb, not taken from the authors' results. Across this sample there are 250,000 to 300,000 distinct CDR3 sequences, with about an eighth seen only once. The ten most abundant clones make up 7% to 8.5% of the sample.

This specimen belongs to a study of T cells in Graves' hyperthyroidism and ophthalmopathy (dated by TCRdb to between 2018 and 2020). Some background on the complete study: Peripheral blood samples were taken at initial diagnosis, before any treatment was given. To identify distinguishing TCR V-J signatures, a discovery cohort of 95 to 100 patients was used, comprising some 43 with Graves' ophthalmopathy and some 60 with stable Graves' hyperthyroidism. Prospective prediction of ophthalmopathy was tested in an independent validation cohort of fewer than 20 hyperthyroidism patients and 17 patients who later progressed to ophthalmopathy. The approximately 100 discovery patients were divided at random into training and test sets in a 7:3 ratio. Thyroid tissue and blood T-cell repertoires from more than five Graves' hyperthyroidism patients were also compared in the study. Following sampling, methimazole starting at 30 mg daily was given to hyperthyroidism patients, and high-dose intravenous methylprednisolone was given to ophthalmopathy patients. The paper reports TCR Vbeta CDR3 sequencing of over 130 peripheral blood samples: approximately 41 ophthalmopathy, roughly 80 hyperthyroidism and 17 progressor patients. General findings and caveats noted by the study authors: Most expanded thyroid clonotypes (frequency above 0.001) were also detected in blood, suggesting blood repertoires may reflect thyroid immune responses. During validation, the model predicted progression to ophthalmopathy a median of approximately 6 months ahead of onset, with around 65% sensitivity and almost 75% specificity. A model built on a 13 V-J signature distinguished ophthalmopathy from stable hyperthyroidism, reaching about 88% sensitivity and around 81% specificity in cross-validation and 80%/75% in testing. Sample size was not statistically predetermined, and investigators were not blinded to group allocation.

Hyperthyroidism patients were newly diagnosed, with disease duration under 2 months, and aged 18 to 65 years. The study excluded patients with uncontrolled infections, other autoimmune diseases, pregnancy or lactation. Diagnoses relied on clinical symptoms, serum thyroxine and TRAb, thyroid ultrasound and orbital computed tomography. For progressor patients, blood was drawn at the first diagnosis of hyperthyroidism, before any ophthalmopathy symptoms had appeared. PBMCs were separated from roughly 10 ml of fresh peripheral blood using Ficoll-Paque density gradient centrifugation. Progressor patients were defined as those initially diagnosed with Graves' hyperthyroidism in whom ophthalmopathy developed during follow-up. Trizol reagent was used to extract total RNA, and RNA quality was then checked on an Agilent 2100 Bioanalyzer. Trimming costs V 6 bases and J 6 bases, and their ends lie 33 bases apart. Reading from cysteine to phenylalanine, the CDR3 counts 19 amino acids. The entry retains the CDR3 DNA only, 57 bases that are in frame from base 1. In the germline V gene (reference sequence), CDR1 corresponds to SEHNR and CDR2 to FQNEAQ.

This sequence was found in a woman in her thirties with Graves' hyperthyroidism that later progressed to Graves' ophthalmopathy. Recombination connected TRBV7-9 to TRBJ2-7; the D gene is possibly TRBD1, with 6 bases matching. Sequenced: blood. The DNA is TGTGCCAGCAGGAAGGGGCTAGCCGGACAGCTTCCAATAACCTGCGAGCAGTACTTC. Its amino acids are CASRKGLAGQLPITCEQYF. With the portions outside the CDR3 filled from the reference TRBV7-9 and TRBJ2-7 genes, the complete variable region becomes DTGVSQNPRHKITKRGQNVTFRCDPISEHNRLYWYRQTLGQGPEFLTYFQNEAQLEKSRLLSDRFSAERPKGSFSTLEIQRTEQGDSAMYLCASRKGLAGQLPITCEQYFGPGTRLTVT.